What follows are 25 T cell receptor beta chains derived from one specimen sequenced in a study of cytomegalovirus exposure and HLA in healthy donors. Primers: 60 Vbeta forward and 13 Jbeta reverse. Clones were sequenced by immunoSEQ multiplex PCR, and TCRdb holds only the in-frame ones, with some missing. This table has about 130,000 clones, 80% appearing once. Material for sequencing was PBMCs. These TCRs come from a man under 40 in good health and CMV-seronegative.

The V and J genes are TRBV30 and TRBJ2-1; 7 nucleotides align to TRBD2. The J segment lost 8 bases and the V segment lost 7 bases, leaving 14 bases of the junction unmatched. This CDR3 region has 14 residues. Germline V CDR1 and CDR2: GTSNPN, SVGIG (reference sequence). This CDR3 reads CASFRGRGLDEQFF. The CDR3 nucleotides read TGTGCCTCCTTCAGAGGGAGGGGACTGGATGAGCAGTTCTTC.

The rearrangement joins TRBV6-5 to TRBJ2-3, with 14 bases that match TRBD2. Germline V gene lookup returns CDR1 MNHEY and CDR2 SVGAGI. The ends lost 2 bases at V and 5 bases at J; junction bases unmatched: 0. The CDR3 contains 15 residues. This chain's CDR3 is CASSYGTSGRDTQYF. DNA of the CDR3: TGTGCCAGCAGTTACGGGACTAGCGGGAGAGATACGCAGTATTTT.

The chain uses TRBV2 and TRBJ2-7; TRBD2 agrees at 13 bases. This CDR3 region has 17 residues. Germline CDR1 SNHLY, CDR2 FYNNEI. J gave up 5 bases and V 4 bases, and 11 bases lay outside the gene matches. CDR3 DNA: TGTGCCAGCAGTGCAGGACTAGCGGGAGAACCGGCCCACGAGCAGTACTTC. This codes for CASSAGLAGEPAHEQYF.

The genes are TRBV10-3 and TRBJ2-7; 7 bases fit TRBD2. Germline V gives CDR1 ENHRY, CDR2 SYGVKD. Losses at the gene ends were 10 bases for V and 7 bases for J; bases not matched to a gene: 13. There are 13 residues in the CDR3. The DNA for the CDR3 is TGTGCCACCTCCGAGCGGGGTCCCCAGGAGCAGTACTTC. It specifies CATSERGPQEQYF.

V and J are TRBV4-1 and TRBJ2-4; 11 bases match TRBD2. The CDR3 is 16 amino acids. The V segment lost 4 bases and the J segment 5 bases; nucleotides outside the gene matches: 7. Germline-derived CDR1 and CDR2 are MGHRA and YSYEKL. The CDR3 region has the DNA TGCGCCAGCAGCCTTAGCGGGAGGGCCGGGGAAAACATTCAGTACTTC. Translation: CASSLSGRAGENIQYF.

The gene calls are TRBV7-2 and TRBJ2-1; D possibly corresponds to TRBD1 (6 bases). There are 13 residues in the CDR3. V was trimmed by 1 base and J by 8 bases, leaving 9 bases between them. CDR1 and CDR2 (germline): SGHTA, FQGNSA. The CDR3 coding sequence is TGTGCCAGCAGCTTAGGACAGGAGGATGAGCAGTTCTTC. Protein: CASSLGQEDEQFF.

This clone came up a few times. Here the CDR3 DNA reads TGTGCCAGCAGGGGACTAGCCTCCTACGAGCAGTACTTC. Amino acids: CASRGLASYEQYF. J is TRBJ2-7 and V is TRBV6-1, with 9 bases that match TRBD2. The CDR3 runs 13 residues. CDR1 is MNHNS and CDR2 is SASEGT in the germline V gene. V lost 6 bases, J lost 0 bases, and 0 bases stayed unmatched.

The V and J genes are TRBV10-3 and TRBJ1-1; D is perhaps TRBD1 (5 bases). This CDR3 has 13 amino acids. Germline V lookup: CDR1 ENHRY, CDR2 SYGVKD. With 6 bases removed from V and 2 bases from J, the gap between germline ends came to 10 bases. The CDR3 here is CAIRWGSNTEAFF. In DNA form, the CDR3 reads TGTGCCATCAGGTGGGGCTCCAACACTGAAGCTTTCTTT.

The chain combines TRBV7-2 with TRBJ2-1, with D tentatively TRBD1 (5 bases). Trimming shortened V by 4 bases and J by 12 bases, and 19 bases separated the two germline ends. Germline-derived CDR1 and CDR2 are SGHTA and FQGNSA. The CDR3 is 14 amino acids. For the CDR3, the DNA is TGTGCCAGCAGCTCCTACCTAGGACACCCTGGGCAGTTCTTC. It translates to CASSSYLGHPGQFF.

The gene calls are TRBV7-9 and TRBJ2-3, with TRBD1 identical over 8 bases. CDR3 length: 15 amino acids. Trimming cost V 1 base and J 2 bases; bases outside gene matches: 2. The V gene's germline CDR1 is SEHNR and CDR2 FQNEAQ (reference sequence). The CDR3 here is CASSLVGQDTDTQYF. In DNA, the CDR3 is TGTGCCAGCAGCTTAGTGGGACAGGACACAGATACGCAGTATTTT.

The rearrangement uses TRBV10-2 and TRBJ2-5; 13 nucleotides agree with TRBD2. With 3 bases clipped from V and 5 bases from J, the junction kept 6 bases outside the gene matches. The germline V gene encodes CDR1 WSHSY and CDR2 SAAADI. This CDR3 has 16 amino acids. In DNA form, the CDR3 reads TGCGCCAGCAGTGAAACTAGCGGGAGGGCCGATGAGACCCAGTACTTC. Translation: CASSETSGRADETQYF.

The chain joins TRBV2 to TRBJ1-2; TRBD1 agrees at 7 bases. The V segment lost 2 bases and the J segment 4 bases; nucleotides outside the gene matches: 4. The CDR3 runs 14 residues. Germline V gene data show CDR1 as SNHLY and CDR2 as FYNNEI. As DNA, the CDR3 is TGTGCCAGCAGTGAACAGGGGGGTCCCTATGGCTACACCTTC. This translates into CASSEQGGPYGYTF.

This clone was observed once. J is TRBJ2-5 and V is TRBV6-5; 7 nucleotides line up with TRBD2. J was trimmed by 4 bases and V by 2 bases; bases with no gene match: 7. This CDR3 is 15 amino acids long. The germline V gene encodes CDR1 MNHEY and CDR2 SVGAGI. CDR3 region: CASSYGGSVVETQYF. The CDR3 DNA reads as TGTGCCAGCAGTTACGGCGGGAGCGTCGTAGAGACCCAGTACTTC.

V and J are TRBV29-1 and TRBJ2-1, with unresolved D. Germline V gene data show CDR1 as SQVTM and CDR2 as ANQGSEA. The V end lost 7 bases, the J end lost 5 bases, and 12 bases lay between the germline ends. The CDR3 spans 12 residues. CDR3 residues: CSGSPADNEQFF. For the CDR3, the DNA is TGCAGCGGTAGCCCCGCCGACAATGAGCAGTTCTTC.

This clone turned up a few times. V is TRBV6-1 and J is TRBJ2-1, with 7 bases aligning to TRBD1. V lost 2 bases, J lost 10 bases, and 11 bases stayed unmatched. The CDR3 has 15 amino acids. CDR1 is MNHNS and CDR2 is SASEGT in the germline V gene. The CDR3 loop reads CASSELAGGRLEQFF. The DNA for the CDR3 is TGTGCCAGCAGTGAATTGGCAGGGGGTCGACTCGAGCAGTTCTTC.

This clone was found once. V is TRBV25-1 and J is TRBJ2-1; 11 nucleotides match TRBD1. The germline V gene has CDR1 MGHDK and CDR2 SYGVNS. The CDR3 consists of 15 residues. The J segment lost 9 bases and the V segment lost 3 bases, leaving 7 bases of the junction unmatched. The CDR3 region is CASSDWDRGGSEQFF. CDR3 DNA sequence: TGTGCCAGCAGTGATTGGGACAGGGGGGGCTCTGAGCAGTTCTTC.

The V gene is TRBV5-1, the J gene TRBJ2-7, with 7 bases lining up with TRBD1. The V gene end was trimmed by 2 bases and the J gene end by 2 bases; junction bases not matched to a gene: 7. CDR1 and CDR2 from the germline V gene are SGHRS and YFSETQ. The CDR3 sequence is 15 residues long. Here the CDR3 reads CASSFTSGQPYEQYF. DNA of the CDR3: TGCGCCAGCAGCTTTACCTCGGGACAGCCCTACGAGCAGTACTTC.

The genes are TRBV29-1 and TRBJ1-1; the D gene is possibly TRBD1 (6 bases). CDR1 is SQVTM, CDR2 ANQGSEA, per germline. V lost 0 bases and J lost 1, with 6 bases in between. This CDR3 region has 13 residues. CDR3 DNA: TGCAGCGTTGAAGAACAGGGGAACACTGAAGCTTTCTTT. Protein sequence: CSVEEQGNTEAFF. The complete variable domain, with remaining parts taken from reference TRBV29-1 and TRBJ1-1, reads SAVISQKPSRDICQRGTSLTIQCQVDSQVTMMFWYRQQPGQSLTLIATANQGSEATYESGFVIDKFPISRPNLTFSTLTVSNMSPEDSSIYLCSVEEQGNTEAFFGQGTRLTVV.

The genes are TRBV7-9 and TRBJ2-7; 9 nucleotides agree with TRBD2. The J segment lost 4 bases and the V segment lost 2 bases, leaving 6 bases of the junction unmatched. The CDR3 has 15 amino acids. Germline CDR1 and CDR2: SEHNR and FQNEAQ (reference sequence). The CDR3 protein is CASSLRTSVKYEQYF. The CDR3 region has the DNA TGTGCCAGCAGCTTAAGGACTAGCGTAAAATACGAGCAGTACTTC.

The DNA of the CDR3 is TGTGCCAGCTCGGGACTAGCGGGAGGGCGATACGAAAATACGCAGTATTTT. This gives the protein CASSGLAGGRYENTQYF. The chain combines TRBV5-6 with TRBJ2-3; TRBD2 matches 16 bases. Germline loops: CDR1 SGHDT, CDR2 YYEEEE. V lost 7 bases, J lost 7 bases, and 12 bases stayed unmatched. The CDR3 covers 17 residues.

The chain links TRBV5-5 to TRBJ1-1; D perhaps matches TRBD1 (6 bases). CDR3 size: 14 residues. Germline V gene lookup returns CDR1 SGHKS and CDR2 YYEKEE (reference sequence). V gave up 2 bases and J gave up 0 bases, with 8 bases separating them. The CDR3 reads CASSFGQLNTEAFF. The CDR3 DNA reads as TGTGCCAGCAGCTTTGGACAGCTGAACACTGAAGCTTTCTTT.

The chain recombines TRBV10-1 with TRBJ2-5; 7 positions agree with TRBD2. Gene TRBJ2-7 matches the end of the DNA better, so the J call may be wrong. The CDR3 is 13 residues long. Looked up from germline, CDR1 is WNHNN and CDR2 is SYGVQD (reference sequence). The CDR3 loop is CASSPGGSYEQYF. The CDR3 nucleotides are TGCGCCAGCAGTCCGGGAGGTTCCTACGAGCAGTACTTC.

This sequence joins TRBV30 and TRBJ2-5; no clear D. V lost 3 bases to trimming and J lost 2 bases, with 10 bases between them. The CDR3 consists of 13 residues. The germline CDR1 and CDR2 sequences are GTSNPN and SVGIG (reference sequence). The CDR3 is CAWSTQAQETQYF. The CDR3 nucleotides are TGTGCCTGGAGCACCCAGGCTCAAGAGACCCAGTACTTC.

As DNA, the CDR3 is TGTGCCAGCTCACCTGCGCAGGGTGAAGCTTTCTTT. Translating it yields CASSPAQGEAFF. This chain connects TRBV18 to TRBJ1-1, with D tentatively TRBD1 (5 bases). V was clipped by 3 bases and J by 7 bases, with 9 bases between them. Germline-derived CDR1 and CDR2 are KGHSH and LQKENI. There are 12 residues in the CDR3.

CDR3 sequence: CASILGPGSSGANVLTF. In nucleotides, the CDR3 is TGTGCCAGTATCCTTGGTCCGGGGAGCTCTGGGGCCAACGTCCTGACTTTC. The rearrangement uses TRBV19 and TRBJ2-6, with D possibly matching TRBD2 (5 bases). V lost 7 bases to trimming and J lost 0 bases, with 16 bases between them. This CDR3 has 17 residues. Germline CDR1 reads LNHDA; CDR2 reads SQIVND (reference sequence).